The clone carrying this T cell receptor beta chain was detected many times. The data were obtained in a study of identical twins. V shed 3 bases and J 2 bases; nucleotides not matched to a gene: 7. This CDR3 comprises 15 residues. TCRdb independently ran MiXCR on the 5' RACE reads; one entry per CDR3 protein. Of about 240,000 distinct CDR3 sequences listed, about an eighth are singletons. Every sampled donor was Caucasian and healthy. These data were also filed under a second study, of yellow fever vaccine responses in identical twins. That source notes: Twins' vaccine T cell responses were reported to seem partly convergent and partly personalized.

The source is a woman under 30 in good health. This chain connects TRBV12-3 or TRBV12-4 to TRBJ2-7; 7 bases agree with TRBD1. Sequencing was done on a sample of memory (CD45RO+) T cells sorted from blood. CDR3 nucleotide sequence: TGTGCCAGCAGTTTGTTAAGGGACAGACCCTACGAGCAGTACTTC. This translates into CASSLLRDRPYEQYF.